A single sample is the source of the 27 T cell receptor beta chains below, sequenced in a study of cytomegalovirus exposure and HLA in healthy donors (dated by TCRdb to the late 2010s). Library preparation employed the immunoSEQ multiplex PCR assay. For the multiplex PCR, a mixture combining 60 forward primers for TCR Vbeta segments and 13 reverse primers for TCR Jbeta segments was used. TCRdb's version of the immuneACCESS table is confined to in-frame rearrangements and falls short of the full clone set. An unresolved V gene accounts for under half of the shortfall where checked; the remainder is of unknown origin. Recorded for this sample are 150,000 or so clones; roughly 10% of them occurred a single time. Of the sample, approximately 1.7% is held by the ten largest clones. Sample: PBMCs. The receptors shown here come from a man aged 50 or older in good health and CMV-seronegative.

In its sample, this clone was seen a few times. The chain is built from TRBV19 and TRBJ1-1, with 9 bases lining up with TRBD1. The CDR3 is made up of 15 amino acids. The germline CDR1 and CDR2 sequences are LNHDA and SQIVND (reference sequence). Trimming at V came to 5 bases and at J to 1 base, leaving 5 bases not matched to a gene. The CDR3 sequence is CASSPGQGQNTEAFF. CDR3 sequence (DNA): TGTGCCAGTAGTCCGGGACAGGGCCAGAACACTGAAGCTTTCTTT.

This clone has a handful of counts. The chain links TRBV14 to TRBJ2-1; 10 positions agree with TRBD1. V trimming: 4 bases; J trimming: 3 bases; junction bases outside the gene matches: 6. This CDR3 has 16 residues. From germline, CDR1 is SGHDN and CDR2 FVKESK. DNA of the CDR3: TGTGCCAGCAGCCCCAGGGGGACAGGGGTCTACAATGAGCAGTTCTTC. This sequence encodes CASSPRGTGVYNEQFF.

This clone was observed a few times. The chain couples TRBV30 to TRBJ2-1; 11 bases fit TRBD1. The CDR3 extends over 14 amino acids. Losses at the gene ends were 3 bases for V and 7 bases for J; bases not matched to a gene: 5. Germline V gene data show CDR1 as GTSNPN and CDR2 as SVGIG (reference sequence). The CDR3 here is CAWRDRGRMNEQFF. CDR3 nucleotide sequence: TGTGCCTGGAGGGACAGGGGGCGAATGAATGAGCAGTTCTTC.

To note about this clone: Other nucleotide sequences from this sample produce the same CDR3. This chain connects TRBV6-6 to TRBJ2-7; TRBD2 matches 11 bases. V lost 6 bases, J lost 1 base, and 5 bases stayed unmatched. Germline CDR1 reads MNHNY; CDR2 reads SVGAGI (reference sequence). CDR3 size: 15 residues. DNA for the CDR3: TGTGCCAGCAGGCCGGGACTAGCGGTTTCCTACGAGCAGTACTTC. Translated: CASRPGLAVSYEQYF.

This clone was counted only a few times. The V call is TRBV19, the J call TRBJ1-4; TRBD1 matches at 9 bases. The CDR3 has 17 residues. The V segment lost 5 bases and the J segment 2 bases; nucleotides outside the gene matches: 9. The V gene's germline CDR1 is LNHDA and CDR2 SQIVND (reference sequence). The CDR3 sequence is CASSWPSTGGTNEKLFF. For the CDR3, the DNA is TGTGCCAGTAGTTGGCCATCCACAGGGGGCACTAATGAAAAACTGTTTTTT. Complete variable domain (other parts from reference TRBV19 and TRBJ1-4): DGGITQSPKYLFRKEGQNVTLSCEQNLNHDAMYWYRQDPGQGLRLIYYSQIVNDFQKGDIAEGYSVSREKKESFPLTVTSAQKNPTAFYLCASSWPSTGGTNEKLFFGSGTQLSVL.

This clone was observed a handful of times. V and J are TRBV27 and TRBJ2-7; 8 positions match TRBD1. V shed 5 bases and J 2 bases; nucleotides not matched to a gene: 11. The germline V gene has CDR1 MNHEY and CDR2 SMNVEV (reference sequence). This CDR3 contains 16 residues. CDR3 sequence: CASSKGRQGLAYEQYF. The CDR3 nucleotides read TGTGCCAGCAGTAAGGGCAGACAGGGGCTAGCCTACGAGCAGTACTTC.

The sample holds a few counts of this clone. V usage is TRBV7-2 and J usage is TRBJ1-5, with D uncertain. The CDR3 loop spans 14 amino acids. The V end lost 0 bases, the J end lost 7 bases, and 10 bases lay between the germline ends. Looked up from germline, CDR1 is SGHTA and CDR2 is FQGNSA. The CDR3 DNA reads as TGTGCCAGCAGCTTAGCGGGTCGGGGACAGCCCCAGCATTTT. Residues: CASSLAGRGQPQHF.

This clone was counted only a few times. The chain joins TRBV6-4 to TRBJ2-3; 10 bases agree with TRBD2. There are 16 residues in the CDR3. Germline V lookup: CDR1 MRHNA, CDR2 SNTAGT. Unmatched junction bases numbered 8, after V lost 6 bases and J lost 2 bases. The CDR3 loop reads CASSPLAGENTDTQYF. CDR3 nucleotides: TGTGCCAGCAGCCCGCTAGCGGGGGAAAACACAGATACGCAGTATTTT.

This clone has just a few counts. The chain links TRBV19 to TRBJ1-4; D not certain. The CDR3 is 15 residues long. V lost 5 bases, J lost 7 bases, and 17 bases lay in between. From germline, CDR1 is LNHDA and CDR2 SQIVND (reference sequence). This CDR3 reads CASSFPGGRGEKLFF. DNA for the CDR3: TGTGCCAGTAGTTTCCCTGGAGGGCGAGGTGAAAAACTGTTTTTT.

This chain links TRBV28 with TRBJ1-5; TRBD1 agrees at 12 bases. Germline CDR1 MDHEN, CDR2 SYDVKM. V gave up 11 bases and J gave up 7 bases; unmatched junction bases: 15. The CDR3 has 16 residues. CDR3 protein: CAGQSGTGGLRQPQHF. The CDR3 DNA reads TGTGCCGGCCAATCCGGGACAGGGGGCCTAAGGCAGCCCCAGCATTTT. The full variable domain, rest sourced from reference TRBV28 and TRBJ1-5, is DVKVTQSSRYLVKRTGEKVFLECVQDMDHENMFWYRQDPGLGLRLIYFSYDVKMKEKGDIPEGYSVSREKKERFSLILESASTNQTSMYLCAGQSGTGGLRQPQHFGDGTRLSIL.

This rearrangement joins TRBV14 to TRBJ1-1; D call uncertain. The length of the CDR3 is 13 residues. CDR1 is SGHDN and CDR2 is FVKESK in the germline V gene. Trimming removed 0 bases at V and 1 base at J, with 3 bases between. The CDR3 DNA follows: TGTGCCAGCAGCCAAGATAGGAACACTGAAGCTTTCTTT. It codes for CASSQDRNTEAFF.

The chain is built from TRBV7-9 and TRBJ2-7; D possibly corresponds to TRBD1 (6 bases). Germline V gene sequence: CDR1 SEHNR, CDR2 FQNEAQ (reference sequence). The CDR3 is 16 amino acids. The V end was cut by 0 bases, the J end by 2 bases, with 14 bases between. The CDR3 spells CASSLASRGITYEQYF. The CDR3, as DNA: TGTGCCAGCAGCTTAGCAAGTAGGGGGATTACCTACGAGCAGTACTTC.

DNA for the CDR3: TGTGCCAGCAGCCGATATCCGACAGGGGGGAACACTGAAGCTTTCTTT. Protein product: CASSRYPTGGNTEAFF. V gene TRBV13 combines with J gene TRBJ1-1; 9 bases are shared with TRBD1. Germline V CDR1 and CDR2: PRHDT, FYEKMQ (reference sequence). The CDR3 totals 16 residues. V lost 5 bases, J lost 1 base, and 8 bases stayed unmatched.

The V call is TRBV5-1, the J call TRBJ2-1; unclear D gene. The V end was cut by 5 bases, the J end by 0 bases, with 15 bases between. CDR3 size: 16 residues. CDR1 SGHRS and CDR2 YFSETQ come from the germline V gene. CDR3 amino acids: CASSPAGTVSYNEQFF. DNA for the CDR3: TGCGCCAGCAGTCCGGCCGGAACAGTCTCCTACAATGAGCAGTTCTTC. Using reference TRBV5-1 and TRBJ2-1 for the parts outside the CDR3, the full variable domain is KAGVTQTPRYLIKTRGQQVTLSCSPISGHRSVSWYQQTPGQGLQFLFEYFSETQRNKGNFPGRFSGRQFSNSRSEMNVSTLELGDSALYLCASSPAGTVSYNEQFFGPGTRLTVL.

The J gene is TRBJ2-1, the V gene TRBV28, with 8 bases fitting TRBD1. Trimming cost V 7 bases and J 5 bases; bases outside gene matches: 7. This CDR3 is built from 14 residues. Germline-derived CDR1 and CDR2 are MDHEN and SYDVKM. In DNA form, the CDR3 reads TGTGCCAGCATTCCGGGACAGGAGAACAATGAGCAGTTCTTC. Amino acid sequence: CASIPGQENNEQFF.

The chain joins TRBV15 to TRBJ2-7, with 8 positions matching TRBD1. The CDR3 has 15 residues. Per the germline V gene, CDR1 is LNHNV and CDR2 is YYDKDF (reference sequence). Trimming cost V 0 bases and J 2 bases; bases outside gene matches: 3. The CDR3 DNA is TGTGCCACCAGCAGAGATTTCAGGGGGCCCTACGAGCAGTACTTC. Its protein is CATSRDFRGPYEQYF. The full variable domain, rest sourced from reference TRBV15 and TRBJ2-7, is DAMVIQNPRYQVTQFGKPVTLSCSQTLNHNVMYWYQQKSSQAPKLLFHYYDKDFNNEADTPDNFQSRRPNTSFCFLDIRSPGLGDTAMYLCATSRDFRGPYEQYFGPGTRLTVT.

The V call is TRBV10-3, the J call TRBJ1-1; a weak D match, TRBD1 (5 bases). The V gene's germline CDR1 is ENHRY and CDR2 SYGVKD. V dropped 6 bases and J dropped 3 bases, with 14 bases sitting between them. The CDR3 spans 14 residues. The CDR3: CAIRDQGVDTEAFF. Here the CDR3 DNA reads TGTGCCATCAGGGATCAGGGTGTGGACACTGAAGCTTTCTTT.

This clone has only a few counts. This chain joins TRBV2 and TRBJ2-7; a possible D gene is TRBD1 (5 bases). The CDR3 has 13 residues. V lost 5 bases to trimming and J lost 4 bases, with 12 bases between them. CDR1 SNHLY and CDR2 FYNNEI come from the germline V gene. The CDR3 region has the DNA TGTGCCAGCAGTCCCAGGGTAATGTACGAGCAGTACTTC. Its protein product is CASSPRVMYEQYF.

Only a few counts were recorded for this clone. V and J are TRBV30 and TRBJ2-7, with TRBD1 matching 7 bases. V was pared by 2 bases and J by 1 base, with 2 bases of the junction left unmatched. The CDR3 consists of 13 residues. Germline CDR1 is GTSNPN and CDR2 is SVGIG (reference sequence). The CDR3 nucleotides read TGTGCCTGGAGTACGACAGGGTCCTACGAGCAGTACTTC. Its translation: CAWSTTGSYEQYF. The variable domain in full, completed from reference TRBV30 and TRBJ2-7, reads SQTIHQWPATLVQPVGSPLSLECTVEGTSNPNLYWYRQAAGRGLQLLFYSVGIGQISSEVPQNLSASRPQDRQFILSSKKLLLSDSGFYLCAWSTTGSYEQYFGPGTRLTVT.

On this clone itself: Relative to the germline gene, one junction end is altered; a read error may explain this. The V gene is TRBV2, the J gene TRBJ1-2, with 7 bases lining up with TRBD1. The CDR3 loop spans 15 amino acids. From germline, CDR1 is SNHLY and CDR2 FYNNEI. In DNA, the CDR3 is TGTGCCAGCAGTGAGCGACAGGGCTCTAACTATGGCTACATCTTC. This encodes CASSERQGSNYGYIF.

In its sample, this clone was seen a few times. The J gene is TRBJ2-7, the V gene TRBV30; 8 nucleotides agree with TRBD1. V lost 5 bases, J lost 7 bases, and 10 bases stayed unmatched. The CDR3 contains 13 residues. Germline-derived CDR1 and CDR2 are GTSNPN and SVGIG (reference sequence). The CDR3, as DNA: TGTGCCTGGGCAGGGGGCCCCCAAGGGGAGCAGTACTTC. This sequence encodes CAWAGGPQGEQYF.

The rearrangement links TRBV7-2 to TRBJ1-4, with TRBD1 matching over 12 bases. CDR3 length: 17 residues. V was clipped by 5 bases and J by 2 bases; unmatched bases: 6. Looked up from germline, CDR1 is SGHTA and CDR2 is FQGNSA. CDR3 protein: CASSNRDRGQTNEKLFF. Here the CDR3 DNA reads TGTGCCAGCAGCAACCGGGACAGGGGGCAGACTAATGAAAAACTGTTTTTT.

This chain joins TRBV7-9 and TRBJ1-4; TRBD1 matches at 8 bases. Germline V gene data show CDR1 as SEHNR and CDR2 as FQNEAQ (reference sequence). CDR3 length: 15 amino acids. Trimming removed 5 bases from V and 8 bases from J; junction bases left unmatched: 10. The CDR3 region has the DNA TGTGCCAGCAGCACCTCAGGGGGCAGGGGAGAAAAACTGTTTTTT. Translated, it gives CASSTSGGRGEKLFF.

The chain is built from TRBV5-4 and TRBJ1-2; TRBD1 is a possible D gene (5 bases). V was clipped by 0 bases and J by 4 bases, with 7 bases between them. This CDR3 comprises 13 residues. CDR1 and CDR2 (germline): SGHNT, YYREEE (reference sequence). CDR3 nucleotide sequence: TGTGCCAGCAGCTTGGCAGGGATCTATGGCTACACCTTC. It is translated as CASSLAGIYGYTF.

The chain employs TRBV30 and TRBJ2-7, with a weak D call TRBD1 (5 bases). The V end lost 3 bases, the J end lost 2 bases, and 14 bases lay between the germline ends. The CDR3 contains 14 residues. Germline lookup yields CDR1 GTSNPN and CDR2 SVGIG (reference sequence). The DNA of the CDR3 is TGTGCCTGGAGAGGGGCGATCGGAACCTACGAGCAGTACTTC. It yields the protein CAWRGAIGTYEQYF.

V gene TRBV6-5 combines with J gene TRBJ2-3; weak D call: TRBD2 (5 bases). There are 15 residues in the CDR3. With 2 bases removed from V and 6 bases from J, the gap between germline ends came to 15 bases. Germline CDR1 reads MNHEY; CDR2 reads SVGAGI. CDR3 residues: CASSYRGASSDTQYF. The CDR3 nucleotides read TGTGCCAGCAGTTACCGAGGCGCTAGCTCGGATACGCAGTATTTT.

This chain uses TRBV19 with TRBJ1-3; 7 bases agree with TRBD1. CDR1 LNHDA and CDR2 SQIVND come from the germline V gene (reference sequence). The CDR3 contains 16 residues. V trimming: 4 bases; J trimming: 1 base; junction bases outside the gene matches: 7. This CDR3 reads CASSTLTGSSGNTIYF. DNA of the CDR3: TGTGCCAGTAGTACTTTGACAGGGAGTTCTGGAAACACCATATATTTT.